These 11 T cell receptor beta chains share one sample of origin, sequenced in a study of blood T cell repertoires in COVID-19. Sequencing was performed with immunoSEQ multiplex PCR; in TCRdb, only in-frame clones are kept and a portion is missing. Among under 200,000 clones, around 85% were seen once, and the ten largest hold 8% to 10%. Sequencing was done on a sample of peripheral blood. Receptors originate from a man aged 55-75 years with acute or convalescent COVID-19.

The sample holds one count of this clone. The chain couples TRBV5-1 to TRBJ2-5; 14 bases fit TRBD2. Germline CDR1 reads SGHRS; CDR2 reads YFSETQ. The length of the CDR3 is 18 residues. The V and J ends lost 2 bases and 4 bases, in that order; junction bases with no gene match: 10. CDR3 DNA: TGCGCCAGCAGCTTACCGGGACTAGCGGGAGAGTCGGGAGAGACCCAGTACTTC. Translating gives CASSLPGLAGESGETQYF.

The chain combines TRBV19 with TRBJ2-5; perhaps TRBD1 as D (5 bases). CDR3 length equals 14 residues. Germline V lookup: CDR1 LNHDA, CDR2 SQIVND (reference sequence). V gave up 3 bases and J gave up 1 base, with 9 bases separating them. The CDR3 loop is CASSMQGIQETQYF. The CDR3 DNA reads TGTGCCAGTAGTATGCAGGGAATCCAAGAGACCCAGTACTTC.

The CDR3 bases are TGTGCCAGCAGCGTATCCGGGACAGGGGAGGACACTGAAGCTTTCTTT. Translating gives CASSVSGTGEDTEAFF. This chain connects TRBV9 to TRBJ1-1, with 10 bases that match TRBD1. V trimming: 1 base; J trimming: 3 bases; junction bases outside the gene matches: 6. Germline assignment: CDR1 SGDLS and CDR2 YYNGEE. The CDR3 is made up of 16 amino acids.

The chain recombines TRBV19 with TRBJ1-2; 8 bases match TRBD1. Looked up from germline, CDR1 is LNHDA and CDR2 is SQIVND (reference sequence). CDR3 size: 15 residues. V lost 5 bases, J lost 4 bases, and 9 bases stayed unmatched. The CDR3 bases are TGTGCCAGTAGTCCCTCGACAGGGGCGGGCTATGGCTACACCTTC. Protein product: CASSPSTGAGYGYTF.

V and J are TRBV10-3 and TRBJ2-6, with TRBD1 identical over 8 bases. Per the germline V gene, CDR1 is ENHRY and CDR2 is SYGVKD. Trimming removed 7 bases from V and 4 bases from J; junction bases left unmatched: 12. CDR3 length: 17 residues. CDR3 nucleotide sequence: TGTGCCATCAACCCTGGAGGACAGGGAGCCGGGGCCAACGTCCTGACTTTC. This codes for CAINPGGQGAGANVLTF.

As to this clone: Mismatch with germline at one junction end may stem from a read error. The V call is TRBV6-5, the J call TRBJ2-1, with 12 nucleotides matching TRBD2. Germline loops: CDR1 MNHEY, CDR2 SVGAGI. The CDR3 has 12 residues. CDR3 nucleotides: TGTGCCAGCAGTCAACTAGCGGGAGGTGAGATCTTC. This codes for CASSQLAGGEIF.

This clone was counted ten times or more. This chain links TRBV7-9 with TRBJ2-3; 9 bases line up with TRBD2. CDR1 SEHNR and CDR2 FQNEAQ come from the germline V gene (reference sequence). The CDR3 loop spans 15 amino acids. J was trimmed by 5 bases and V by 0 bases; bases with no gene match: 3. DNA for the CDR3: TGTGCCAGCAGCTTAGCGGCGGGGGGGGAAGATACGCAGTATTTT. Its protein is CASSLAAGGEDTQYF. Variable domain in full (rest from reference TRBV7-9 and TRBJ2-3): DTGVSQNPRHKITKRGQNVTFRCDPISEHNRLYWYRQTLGQGPEFLTYFQNEAQLEKSRLLSDRFSAERPKGSFSTLEIQRTEQGDSAMYLCASSLAAGGEDTQYFGPGTRLTVL.

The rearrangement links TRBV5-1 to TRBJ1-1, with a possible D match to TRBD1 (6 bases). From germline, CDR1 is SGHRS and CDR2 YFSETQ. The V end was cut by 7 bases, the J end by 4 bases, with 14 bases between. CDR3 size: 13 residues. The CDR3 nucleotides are TGCGCCAGCTCGGGACAACTGGGCACTGAAGCTTTCTTT. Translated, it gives CASSGQLGTEAFF. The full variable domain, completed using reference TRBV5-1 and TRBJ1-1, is KAGVTQTPRYLIKTRGQQVTLSCSPISGHRSVSWYQQTPGQGLQFLFEYFSETQRNKGNFPGRFSGRQFSNSRSEMNVSTLELGDSALYLCASSGQLGTEAFFGQGTRLTVV.

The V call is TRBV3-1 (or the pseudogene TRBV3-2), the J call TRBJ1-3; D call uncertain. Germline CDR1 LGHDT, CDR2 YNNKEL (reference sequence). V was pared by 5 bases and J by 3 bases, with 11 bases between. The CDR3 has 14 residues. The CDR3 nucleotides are TGTGCCAGCAGCGGCGGGCCTATTGGAAACACCATATATTTT. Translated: CASSGGPIGNTIYF.

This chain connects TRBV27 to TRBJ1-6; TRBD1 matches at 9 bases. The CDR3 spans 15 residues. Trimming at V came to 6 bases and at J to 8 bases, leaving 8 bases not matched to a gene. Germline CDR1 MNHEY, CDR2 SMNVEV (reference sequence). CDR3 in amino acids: CASRLGTGNDSPLHF. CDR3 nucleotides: TGTGCCAGCAGACTCGGGACAGGGAACGATTCACCCCTCCACTTT.

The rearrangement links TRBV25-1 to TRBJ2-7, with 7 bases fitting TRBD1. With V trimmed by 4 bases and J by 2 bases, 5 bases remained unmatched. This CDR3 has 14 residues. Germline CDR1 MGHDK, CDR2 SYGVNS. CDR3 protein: CASSGDRAAYEQYF. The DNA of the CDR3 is TGTGCCAGCAGTGGCGACAGGGCGGCCTACGAGCAGTACTTC.